Sequencing of this T cell receptor (beta chain) was carried out in a study of blood T cell repertoires in COVID-19. Turning to the study itself: Sources were T cells, B-cell-depleted T cells, or PBMCs; the material itself was cDNA or gDNA.

This clone was recorded only once. Repertoires were generated with immunoSEQ multiplex PCR, while TCRdb's copy carries only in-frame clones and drops some. The sample lists 200,000 to 250,000 clones, about nine tenths occurring once. V was pared by 0 bases and J by 0 bases, with 9 bases between. Germline V lookup: CDR1 SGHRS, CDR2 YFSETQ. The CDR3 extends over 15 amino acids. Sequenced input: PBMCs or T cells enriched from blood (not recorded which). The source is a man aged 45 to 65 who had been exposed to COVID-19. The chain employs TRBV5-1 and TRBJ2-5; D gene uncertain. The CDR3 region is CASSLVSTNQETQYF. In nucleotides, the CDR3 is TGCGCCAGCAGCTTGGTGTCCACTAACCAAGAGACCCAGTACTTC.